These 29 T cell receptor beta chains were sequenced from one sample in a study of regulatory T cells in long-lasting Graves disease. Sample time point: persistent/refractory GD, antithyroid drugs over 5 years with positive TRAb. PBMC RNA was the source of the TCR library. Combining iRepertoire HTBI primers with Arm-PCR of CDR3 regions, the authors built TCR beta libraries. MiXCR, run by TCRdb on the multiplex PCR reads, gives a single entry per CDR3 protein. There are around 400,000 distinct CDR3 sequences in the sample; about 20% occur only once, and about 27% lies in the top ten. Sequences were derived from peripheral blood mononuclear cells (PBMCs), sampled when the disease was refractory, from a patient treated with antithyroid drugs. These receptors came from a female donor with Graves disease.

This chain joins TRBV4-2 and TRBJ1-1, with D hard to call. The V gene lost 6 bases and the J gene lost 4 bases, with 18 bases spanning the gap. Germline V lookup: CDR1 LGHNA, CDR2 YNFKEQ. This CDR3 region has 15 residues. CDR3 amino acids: CASSITDTRGTEAFF. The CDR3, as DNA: TGTGCCAGCAGTATAACCGACACTCGGGGCACTGAAGCTTTCTTT.

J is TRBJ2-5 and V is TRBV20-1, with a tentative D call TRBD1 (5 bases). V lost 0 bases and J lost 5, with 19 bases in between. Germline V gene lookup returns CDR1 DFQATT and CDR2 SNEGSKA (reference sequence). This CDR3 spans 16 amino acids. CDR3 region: CSAREVGQGLGETQYF. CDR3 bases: TGCAGTGCTAGAGAAGTGGGGCAAGGGTTAGGGGAGACCCAGTACTTC.

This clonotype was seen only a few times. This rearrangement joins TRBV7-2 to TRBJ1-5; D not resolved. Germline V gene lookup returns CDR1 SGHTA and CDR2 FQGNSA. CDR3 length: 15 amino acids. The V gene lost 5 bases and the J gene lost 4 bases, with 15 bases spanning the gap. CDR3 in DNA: TGTGCCAGCAGCGCGGGAGGGAGTTTAAATCAGCCCCAGCATTTT. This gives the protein CASSAGGSLNQPQHF.

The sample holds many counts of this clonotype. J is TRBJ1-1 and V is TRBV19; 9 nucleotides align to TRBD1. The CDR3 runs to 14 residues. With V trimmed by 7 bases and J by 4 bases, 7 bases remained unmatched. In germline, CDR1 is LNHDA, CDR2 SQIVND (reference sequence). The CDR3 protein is CASITGGSITEAFF. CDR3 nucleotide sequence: TGTGCCAGTATAACAGGGGGCTCGATCACTGAAGCTTTCTTT.

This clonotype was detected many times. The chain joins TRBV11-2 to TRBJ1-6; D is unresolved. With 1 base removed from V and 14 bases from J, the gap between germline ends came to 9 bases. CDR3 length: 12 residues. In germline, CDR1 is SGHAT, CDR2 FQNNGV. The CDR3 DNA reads TGTGCCAGCAGCTTAGTAGGGTCGGCCCTCCACTTT. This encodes CASSLVGSALHF.

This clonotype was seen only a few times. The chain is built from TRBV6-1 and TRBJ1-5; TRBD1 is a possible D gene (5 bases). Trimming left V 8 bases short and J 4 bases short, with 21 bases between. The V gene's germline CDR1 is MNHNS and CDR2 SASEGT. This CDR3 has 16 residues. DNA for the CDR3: TGTGCCAGCCAACGGATTCTTATAGGGGCAAATCAGCCCCAGCATTTT. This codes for CASQRILIGANQPQHF.

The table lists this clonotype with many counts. The CDR3 DNA follows: TGTGCCAGCAGCCTACTCCGGGGTCGGGACGATCAGCCCCAGCATTTT. This gives the protein CASSLLRGRDDQPQHF. The gene calls are TRBV12-3 or TRBV12-4 and TRBJ1-5; a possible D gene is TRBD1 (5 bases). This CDR3 region has 16 residues. V lost 6 bases and J lost 5, with 20 bases in between.

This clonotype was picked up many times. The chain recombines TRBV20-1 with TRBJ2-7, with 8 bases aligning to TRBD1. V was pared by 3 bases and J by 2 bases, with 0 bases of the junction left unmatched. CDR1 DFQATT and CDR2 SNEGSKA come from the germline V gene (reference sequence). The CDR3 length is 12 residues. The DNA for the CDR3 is TGCAGTGCTAGGGACAGGGCCTACGAGCAGTACTTC. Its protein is CSARDRAYEQYF.

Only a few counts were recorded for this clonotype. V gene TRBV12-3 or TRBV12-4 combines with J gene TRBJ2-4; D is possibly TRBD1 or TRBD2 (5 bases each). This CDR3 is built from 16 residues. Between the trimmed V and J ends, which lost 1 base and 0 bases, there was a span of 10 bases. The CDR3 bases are TGTGCCAGCAGTTTAGGGGGGATTGAAGCCAAAAACATTCAGTACTTC. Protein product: CASSLGGIEAKNIQYF.

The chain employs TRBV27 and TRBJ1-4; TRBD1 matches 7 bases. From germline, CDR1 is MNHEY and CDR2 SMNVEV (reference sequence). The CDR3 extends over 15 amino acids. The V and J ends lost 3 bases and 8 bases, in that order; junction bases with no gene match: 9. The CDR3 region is CASSLLPQGREKLFF. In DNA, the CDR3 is TGTGCCAGCAGTTTGTTGCCACAGGGGAGGGAAAAACTGTTTTTT.

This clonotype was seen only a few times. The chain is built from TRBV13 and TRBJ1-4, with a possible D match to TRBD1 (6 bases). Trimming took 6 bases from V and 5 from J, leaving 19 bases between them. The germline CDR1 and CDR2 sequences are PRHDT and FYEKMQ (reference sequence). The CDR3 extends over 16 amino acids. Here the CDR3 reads CASSLGTGTRNEKLFF. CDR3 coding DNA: TGTGCCAGCAGTTTGGGGACCGGGACAAGGAATGAAAAACTGTTTTTT.

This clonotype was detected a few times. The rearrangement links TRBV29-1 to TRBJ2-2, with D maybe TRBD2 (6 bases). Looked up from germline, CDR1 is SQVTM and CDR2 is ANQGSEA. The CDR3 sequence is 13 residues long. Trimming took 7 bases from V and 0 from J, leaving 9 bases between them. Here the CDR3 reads CSARGSNTGELFF. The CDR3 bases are TGCAGCGCCCGGGGGTCGAACACCGGGGAGCTGTTTTTT.

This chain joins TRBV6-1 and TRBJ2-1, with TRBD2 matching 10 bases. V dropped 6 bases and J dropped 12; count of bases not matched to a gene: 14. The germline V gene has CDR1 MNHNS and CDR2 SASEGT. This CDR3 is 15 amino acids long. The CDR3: CASSWTSGLSRGQFF. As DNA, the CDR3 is TGTGCCAGCAGCTGGACTAGCGGCCTCTCAAGGGGGCAGTTCTTC.

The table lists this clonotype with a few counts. The CDR3 loop reads CASSLDPAMNTEAFF. CDR3 sequence (DNA): TGCGCCAGCAGCCTGGACCCAGCCATGAACACTGAAGCTTTCTTT. The chain employs TRBV5-1 and TRBJ1-1; D remains ambiguous. Per germline, CDR1 SGHRS and CDR2 YFSETQ. The CDR3 has 15 residues. Trimming shortened V by 4 bases and J by 0 bases, and 13 bases separated the two germline ends.

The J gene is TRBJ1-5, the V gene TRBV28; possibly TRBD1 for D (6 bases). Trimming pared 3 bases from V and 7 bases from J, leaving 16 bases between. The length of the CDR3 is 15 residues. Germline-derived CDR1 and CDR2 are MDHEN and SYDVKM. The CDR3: CASSFSGGGFQPQHF. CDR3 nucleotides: TGTGCCAGCAGTTTCTCAGGAGGGGGTTTCCAGCCCCAGCATTTT.

CDR3 nucleotide sequence: TGCGCCAGCACCGAAGTGGGACATGGAAACACCATATATTTT. It encodes CASTEVGHGNTIYF. V is TRBV4-1 and J is TRBJ1-3, with D possibly matching TRBD1 (6 bases). Germline V CDR1 and CDR2: MGHRA, YSYEKL. There are 14 residues in the CDR3. V was cut by 7 bases and J by 3 bases, with 13 bases left in between.

The chain's CDR3 is CAWSIKGWGNQPQHF. CDR3 DNA: TGTGCCTGGAGCATAAAGGGATGGGGTAATCAGCCCCAGCATTTT. The chain combines TRBV30 with TRBJ1-5, with D uncertain. V was shortened by 3 bases and J by 4 bases, with 16 bases between the two germline ends. CDR1 GTSNPN and CDR2 SVGIG come from the germline V gene (reference sequence). The CDR3 length is 15 residues.

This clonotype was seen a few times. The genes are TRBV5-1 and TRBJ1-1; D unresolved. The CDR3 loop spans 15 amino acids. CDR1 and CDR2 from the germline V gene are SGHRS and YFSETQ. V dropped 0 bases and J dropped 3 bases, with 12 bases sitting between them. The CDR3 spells CASSLGRDTHTEAFF. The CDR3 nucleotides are TGCGCCAGCAGCTTGGGTCGTGACACTCACACTGAAGCTTTCTTT.

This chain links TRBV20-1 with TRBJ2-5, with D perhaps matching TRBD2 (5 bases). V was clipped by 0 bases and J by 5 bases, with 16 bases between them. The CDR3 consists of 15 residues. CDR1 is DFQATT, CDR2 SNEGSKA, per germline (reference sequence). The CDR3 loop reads CSARDPRASQETQYF. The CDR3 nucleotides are TGCAGTGCTAGAGATCCTAGGGCTAGCCAGGAGACCCAGTACTTC.

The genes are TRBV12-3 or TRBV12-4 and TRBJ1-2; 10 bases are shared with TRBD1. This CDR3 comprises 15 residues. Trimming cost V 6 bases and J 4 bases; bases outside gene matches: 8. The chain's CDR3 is CASRPRDRGPYGYTF. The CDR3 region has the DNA TGTGCCAGCAGACCTCGGGACAGGGGTCCCTATGGCTACACCTTC.

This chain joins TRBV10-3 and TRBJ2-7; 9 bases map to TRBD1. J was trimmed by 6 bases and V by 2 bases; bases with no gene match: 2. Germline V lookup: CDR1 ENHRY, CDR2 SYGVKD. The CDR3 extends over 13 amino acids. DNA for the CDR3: TGTGCCATCAGTGAGATGGACAGGGGCGAGCAGTACTTC. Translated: CAISEMDRGEQYF.

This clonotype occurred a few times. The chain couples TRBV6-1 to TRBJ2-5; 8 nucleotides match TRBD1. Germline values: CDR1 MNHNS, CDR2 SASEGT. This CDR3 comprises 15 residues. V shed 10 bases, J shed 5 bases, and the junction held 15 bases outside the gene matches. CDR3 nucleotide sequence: TGTGCCACCCACCCTTGGGCAGGGGGCGACGAGACCCAGTACTTC. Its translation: CATHPWAGGDETQYF.

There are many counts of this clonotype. The CDR3 protein is CAWSVEGYTEAFF. As DNA, the CDR3 is TGTGCCTGGAGTGTAGAGGGATACACTGAAGCTTTCTTT. The chain uses TRBV30 and TRBJ1-1; D not resolved. Germline V gene data show CDR1 as GTSNPN and CDR2 as SVGIG (reference sequence). The CDR3 extends over 13 amino acids. The germline V and J ends were trimmed by 0 bases and 3 bases, with 8 bases remaining between them.

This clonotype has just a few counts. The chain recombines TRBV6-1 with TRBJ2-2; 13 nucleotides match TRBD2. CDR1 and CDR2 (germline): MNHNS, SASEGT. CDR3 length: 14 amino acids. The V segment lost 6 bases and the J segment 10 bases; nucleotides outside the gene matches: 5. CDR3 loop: CASSGLAGVVELFF. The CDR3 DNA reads TGTGCCAGCAGCGGACTAGCGGGAGTCGTGGAGCTGTTTTTT.

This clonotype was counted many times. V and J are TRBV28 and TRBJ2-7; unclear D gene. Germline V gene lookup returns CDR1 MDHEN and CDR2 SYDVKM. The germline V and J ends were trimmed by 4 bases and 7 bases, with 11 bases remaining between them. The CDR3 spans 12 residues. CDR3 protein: CASSYDLGEQYF. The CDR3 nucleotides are TGTGCCAGCAGTTATGACCTGGGAGAGCAGTACTTC.

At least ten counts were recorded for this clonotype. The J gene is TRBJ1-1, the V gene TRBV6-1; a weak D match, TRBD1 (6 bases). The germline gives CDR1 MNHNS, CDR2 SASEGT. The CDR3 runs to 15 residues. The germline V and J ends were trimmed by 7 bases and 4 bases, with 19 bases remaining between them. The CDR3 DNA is TGTGCCAGCACCCGTAGGACAGCTCGTGGCACTGAAGCTTTCTTT. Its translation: CASTRRTARGTEAFF.

The CDR3 DNA is TGTGCCAGCAGTGGAGGGACAGGTGGGAATAATTCACCCCTCCACTTT. Translation gives CASSGGTGGNNSPLHF. This chain connects TRBV2 to TRBJ1-6; 8 bases are a match to TRBD1. Germline values: CDR1 SNHLY, CDR2 FYNNEI. J gave up 5 bases and V 4 bases, and 7 bases lay outside the gene matches. The CDR3 sequence is 16 residues long.

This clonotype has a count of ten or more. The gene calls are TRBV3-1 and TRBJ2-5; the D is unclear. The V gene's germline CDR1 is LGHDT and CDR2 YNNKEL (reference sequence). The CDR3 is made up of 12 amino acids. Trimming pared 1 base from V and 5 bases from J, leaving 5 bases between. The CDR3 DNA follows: TGTGCCAGCAGCCAAGGGCCCGAGACCCAGTACTTC. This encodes CASSQGPETQYF.

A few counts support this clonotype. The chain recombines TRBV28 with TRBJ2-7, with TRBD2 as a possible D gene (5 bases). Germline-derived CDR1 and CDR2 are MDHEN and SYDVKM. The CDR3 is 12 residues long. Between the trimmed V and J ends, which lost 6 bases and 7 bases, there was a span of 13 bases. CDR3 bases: TGTGCCAGCAGACCCGGACGGAGGGAGCAGTACTTC. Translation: CASRPGRREQYF. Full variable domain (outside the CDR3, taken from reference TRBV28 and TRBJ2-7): DVKVTQSSRYLVKRTGEKVFLECVQDMDHENMFWYRQDPGLGLRLIYFSYDVKMKEKGDIPEGYSVSREKKERFSLILESASTNQTSMYLCASRPGRREQYFGPGTRLTVT.